These 4 T cell receptor beta chains came from one sample sequenced in a study of post-analysis software for immune sequencing data (dated by TCRdb to the mid-2010s). Broader findings and caveats from the paper: Patients showed significantly higher frequencies than controls for about five TRBV segments, among them TRBV5-6, TRBV5-1 and TRBV20-1.

The library was made by PCR. Sequencing relied on an Illumina HiSeq 2500. Unique molecular identifiers were incorporated into TCR beta cDNA libraries to reduce PCR and sequencing biases. TCRdb itself trimmed the public reads at Q25 with fastp, ran MiXCR and retained productive beta chains. Duplicate CDR3 protein sequences are folded into a single record with the most common DNA and genes. Present in this sample are around 710,000 distinct CDR3 sequences, around 42% of which were seen just once. Together, the top ten hold roughly 5.2% of the sample. These receptors' targets are unknown. Sample: blood. The receptors were gathered from a girl aged 5 to 17 with multiple sclerosis.

This clonotype was seen a handful of times. This chain uses TRBV12-3 or TRBV12-4 with TRBJ2-5, with D perhaps TRBD2 (7 bases). The DNA end is more similar to TRBJ2-7, so the J call may be wrong. This CDR3 comprises 14 residues. The CDR3 region has the DNA TGTGCCAGCAGTCGGGGGGCTAATTTGGACGAGCAGTACTTC. Its protein is CASSRGANLDEQYF.

The count of this clonotype is one. The chain recombines TRBV3-1 with TRBJ2-1, with 13 positions matching TRBD2. The germline V gene encodes CDR1 LGHDT and CDR2 YNNKEL (reference sequence). The CDR3 length is 18 residues. V lost 4 bases to trimming and J lost 0 bases; unmatched junction nucleotides: 6. CDR3 in amino acids: CASSPSGLAGPSYNEQFF. The CDR3 DNA sequence: TGTGCCAGCAGCCCATCGGGACTAGCGGGACCCTCCTACAATGAGCAGTTCTTC.

The rearrangement links TRBV9 to TRBJ2-1, with 11 bases that match TRBD1. This CDR3 comprises 16 residues. CDR1 SGDLS and CDR2 YYNGEE come from the germline V gene. After removal of 3 bases from V and 3 bases from J, the junction contained 5 bases not matched to a gene. CDR3 DNA: TGTGCCAGCAGCGAGCGGGGACAGGGGGACTACAATGAGCAGTTCTTC. It is translated as CASSERGQGDYNEQFF.

V is TRBV5-1 and J is TRBJ2-7; TRBD2 aligns across 7 bases. V lost 8 bases, J lost 7 bases, and 12 bases stayed unmatched. CDR1 is SGHRS, CDR2 YFSETQ, per germline. The CDR3 spans 13 residues. In DNA form, the CDR3 reads TGCGCCAGTTCTCGGGCGGGAGATGGTGAGCAGTACTTC. Protein sequence: CASSRAGDGEQYF.